This T cell receptor (beta chain) is from a study of blood T cell repertoires in COVID-19. On the study more broadly: Acute and convalescent COVID-19 samples came from the United States, Italy and Spain. The analysed material was cDNA or gDNA that came from T cells, B-cell-depleted T cells, or PBMCs.

Authors' processing steps: Reference gene primer amplification in the assay estimated nucleated cell counts. Method: immunoSEQ multiplex PCR; TCRdb's copy keeps in-frame clones and lacks some. For V, J and clone size, that table is used; D and trimming come from the DNA. This sample has some 320,000 clones, with over 75% found just once. This sequence was found in a woman aged 45-65 years who had recovered from COVID-19. Sequenced material: peripheral blood.

The CDR3 loop reads CASSQVGPQYF. For the CDR3, the DNA is TGTGCCAGCAGTCAAGTTGGCCCGCAGTATTTT. The chain uses TRBV12-3 or TRBV12-4 and TRBJ2-3; D gene unclear. The V end lost 5 bases, the J end lost 10 bases, and 10 bases lay between the germline ends. The CDR3 totals 11 residues.